Reported below is one T cell receptor (beta chain). This entry belongs to a study of blood T cell repertoires in COVID-19. Study overall: Samples representing acute and convalescent COVID-19 were sourced from the United States, Italy and Spain. T cells, B-cell-depleted T cells, or PBMCs provided the cDNA or gDNA that served as material.

Per the study methods: Amplification of reference gene primers provided the estimated nucleated cell counts. Measured with immunoSEQ multiplex PCR; TCRdb has only the in-frame clones, and not every one. That table gives V, J and clone size, and the DNA gave D and trimming. The data hold 310,000 or so clones, with 85% to 90% observed a single time. This CDR3 is 14 amino acids long. CDR1 is KGHSH and CDR2 is LQKENI in the germline V gene. V shed 3 bases and J shed 5 bases, with 12 bases lying between them. This rearrangement joins TRBV18 to TRBJ2-3, with D possibly TRBD2 on 6 matching bases. Material: peripheral blood. The TCR was taken from a woman aged 45-65 years with active or convalescent COVID-19. The CDR3 sequence is CASSPGAGQDTQYF. CDR3 DNA: TGTGCCAGCTCACCTGGGGCGGGGCAAGATACGCAGTATTTT.